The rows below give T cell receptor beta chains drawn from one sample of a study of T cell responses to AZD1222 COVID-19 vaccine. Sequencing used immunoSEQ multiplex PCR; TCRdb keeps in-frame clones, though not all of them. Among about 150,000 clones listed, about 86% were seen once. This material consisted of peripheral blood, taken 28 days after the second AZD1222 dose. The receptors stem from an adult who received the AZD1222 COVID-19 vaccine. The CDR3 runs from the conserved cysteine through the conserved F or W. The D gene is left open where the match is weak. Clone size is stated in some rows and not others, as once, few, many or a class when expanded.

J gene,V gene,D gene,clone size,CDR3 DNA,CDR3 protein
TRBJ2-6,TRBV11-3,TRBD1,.,TGTGCCAGCAGCTCCGGGACAGGGTTCTCTGGGGCCAACGTCCTGACTTTC,CASSSGTGFSGANVLTF
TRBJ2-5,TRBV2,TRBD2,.,TGTGCCAGCAGTGAAACGGTAGCGGGTCCACAAGAGACCCAGTACTTC,CASSETVAGPQETQYF
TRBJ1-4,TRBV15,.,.,TGTGCCACCAGCAGAGCCGGACCGTTGAATGAAAAACTGTTTTTT,CATSRAGPLNEKLFF
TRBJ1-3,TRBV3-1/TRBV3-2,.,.,TGTGCCAGCAGCCAAGCTTACGGAAACACCATATATTTT,CASSQAYGNTIYF
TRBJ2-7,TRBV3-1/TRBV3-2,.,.,TGTGCCAGCAGCCAAGAAGGGCTTTCGAAGCAGTACTTC,CASSQEGLSKQYF
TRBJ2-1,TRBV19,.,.,TGTGCCAGTAGTCCTCGGACCAGCCCATACAATGAGCAGTTCTTC,CASSPRTSPYNEQFF
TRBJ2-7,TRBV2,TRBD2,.,TGTGCCAGCAGTGAACAACGCGGGGGTTACGAGCAGTACTTC,CASSEQRGGYEQYF
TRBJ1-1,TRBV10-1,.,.,TGCGCCAGCAGTGTCGACCCCTCGGGCGCTGAAGCTTTCTTT,CASSVDPSGAEAFF
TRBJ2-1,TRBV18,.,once,TGTGCCAGCTCACCACTAGGGAATGCCAATGAGCAGTTCTTC,CASSPLGNANEQFF
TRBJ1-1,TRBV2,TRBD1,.,TGTGCCAGCAGTGAACCCGGGACAGATAAGAACACTGAAGCTTTCTTT,CASSEPGTDKNTEAFF
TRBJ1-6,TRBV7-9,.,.,TGTGCCAGCAGCTTAGATGGTTCAGAAAGATCACCCCTCCACTTT,CASSLDGSERSPLHF
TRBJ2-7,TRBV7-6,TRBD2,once,TGTGCCAGCAGCTTTGTAGCGGGAGGTAACGAGCAGTACTTC,CASSFVAGGNEQYF
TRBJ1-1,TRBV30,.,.,TGTGCCTGGAGGGGCGGCCCCACTGAAGCTTTCTTT,CAWRGGPTEAFF
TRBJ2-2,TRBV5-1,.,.,TGCGCCAGCAGCTTCGGACAGCGAGGCACCGGGGAGCTGTTTTTT,CASSFGQRGTGELFF
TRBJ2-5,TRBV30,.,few,TGTGCCTGGAGTGTAGAGGGAGGCGAGACCCAGTACTTC,CAWSVEGGETQYF
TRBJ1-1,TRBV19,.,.,TGTGCCAGTAGTATGGGGGGGGCGGGTACTGAAGCTTTCTTT,CASSMGGAGTEAFF
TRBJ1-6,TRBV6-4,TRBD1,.,TGTGCCAGCAGTGAAACGGCAGGGGGAAATGGTTCACCCCTCCACTTT,CASSETAGGNGSPLHF
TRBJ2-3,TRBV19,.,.,TGTGCCAGTAGTTTCCCAACATCTCAGACTAGTTCGGGCATAACAGCTACGCAGTATTTT,CASSFPTSQTSSGITATQYF
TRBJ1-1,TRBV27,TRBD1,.,TGTGCCAGCAGTCGGGGACAGGTGAACACTGAAGCTTTCTTT,CASSRGQVNTEAFF
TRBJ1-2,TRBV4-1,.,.,TGCGCCAGCAGCCAAGGGGGTCGGGTAGCTGAGGGCTACACCTTC,CASSQGGRVAEGYTF
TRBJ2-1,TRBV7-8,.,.,TGTGCCAGCAGCTCCGTAATTGGGGGCCATGAGCAGTTCTTC,CASSSVIGGHEQFF
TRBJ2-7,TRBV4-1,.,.,TGCGCCAGCAGCCAAGGACAAAACTACGAGCAGTACTTC,CASSQGQNYEQYF
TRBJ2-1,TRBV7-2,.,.,TGTGCCAGCAGCTTAGCCTTACAGGGCAATGAGCAGTTCTTC,CASSLALQGNEQFF
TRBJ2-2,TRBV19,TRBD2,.,TGTGCCAGTTCGCGGGGGGGCGCGAACACCGGGGAGCTGTTTTTT,CASSRGGANTGELFF
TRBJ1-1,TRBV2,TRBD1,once,TGTGCCAGCAGTGGGGACAGGGGGGCGAACACTGAAGCTTTCTTT,CASSGDRGANTEAFF
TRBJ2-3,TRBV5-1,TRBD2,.,TGCGCCAGCAGCCCCGGACTAGCGGGGCGTAAATACAGCACAGATACGCAGTATTTT,CASSPGLAGRKYSTDTQYF
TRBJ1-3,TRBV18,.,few,TGTGCCAGCTCACCTTATGTCCCTGGTGGAAACACCATATATTTT,CASSPYVPGGNTIYF
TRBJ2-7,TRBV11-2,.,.,TGTGCCAGCAGCTTAAGGCGCTCAGACGAGCAGTACTTC,CASSLRRSDEQYF
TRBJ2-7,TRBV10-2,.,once,TGCGCCAGCAGTGATCTCCGGGCCCGAGGCTACGAGCAGTACTTC,CASSDLRARGYEQYF
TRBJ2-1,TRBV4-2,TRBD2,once,TGTGCCAGCAGCCCGGGGACTAGCGGGAGTCGACACACACACAATGAGCAGTTCTTC,CASSPGTSGSRHTHNEQFF
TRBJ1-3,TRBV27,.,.,TGTGCCAGCAGTTTATTTCATCGTTACTCTGGAAACACCATATATTTT,CASSLFHRYSGNTIYF
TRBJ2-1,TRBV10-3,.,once,TGTGCCATCAAATCGGGGGGCCCATTAAATGAGCAGTTCTTC,CAIKSGGPLNEQFF
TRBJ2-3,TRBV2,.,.,TGTGCCAGCAGTGAAGCGCTTCTGGGGGGCGCAGATACGCAGTATTTT,CASSEALLGGADTQYF
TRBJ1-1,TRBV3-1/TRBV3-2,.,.,TGTGCCAGCAGTCGGCACTCGAACACTGAAGCTTTCTTT,CASSRHSNTEAFF
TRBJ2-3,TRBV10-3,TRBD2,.,TGTGCCATCGGTAATCAACTAGCGGGGGGTAACACAGATACGCAGTATTTT,CAIGNQLAGGNTDTQYF
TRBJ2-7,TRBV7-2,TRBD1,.,TGTGCCAGCAGCTTCCGGACAGGGACCATCGAGCAGTACTTC,CASSFRTGTIEQYF
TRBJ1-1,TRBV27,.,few,TGTGCCAGCAGTTTTATTCTGGGGAACACTGAAGCTTTCTTT,CASSFILGNTEAFF
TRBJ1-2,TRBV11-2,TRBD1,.,TGTGCCAGCAGCTCCACGACAGGGTCGGGCTATGGCTACACCTTC,CASSSTTGSGYGYTF
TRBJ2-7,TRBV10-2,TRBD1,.,TGCGCCAGCAGTGAGTCCACAGGGGGCTGGAACGAGCAGTACTTC,CASSESTGGWNEQYF
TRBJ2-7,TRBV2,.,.,TGTGCCAGCATGGCGGGCTACGAGCAGTACTTC,CASMAGYEQYF
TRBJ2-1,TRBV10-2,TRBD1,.,TGCGCCAGCAACACCGGGACAGGGCCCTACAATGAGCAGTTCTTC,CASNTGTGPYNEQFF